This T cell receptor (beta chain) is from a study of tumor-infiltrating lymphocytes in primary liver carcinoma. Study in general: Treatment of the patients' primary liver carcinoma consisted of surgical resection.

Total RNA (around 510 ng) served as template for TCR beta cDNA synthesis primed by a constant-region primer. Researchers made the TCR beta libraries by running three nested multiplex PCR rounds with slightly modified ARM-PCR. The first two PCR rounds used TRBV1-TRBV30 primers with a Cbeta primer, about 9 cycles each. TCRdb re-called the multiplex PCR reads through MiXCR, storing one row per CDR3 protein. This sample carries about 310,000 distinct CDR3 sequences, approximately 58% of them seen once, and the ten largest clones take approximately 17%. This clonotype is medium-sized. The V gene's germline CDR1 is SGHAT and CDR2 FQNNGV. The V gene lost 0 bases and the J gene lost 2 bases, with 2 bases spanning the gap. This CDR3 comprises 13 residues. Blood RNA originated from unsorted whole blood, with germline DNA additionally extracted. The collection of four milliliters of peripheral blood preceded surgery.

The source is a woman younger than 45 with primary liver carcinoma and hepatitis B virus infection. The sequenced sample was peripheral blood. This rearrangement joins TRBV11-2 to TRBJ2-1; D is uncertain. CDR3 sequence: CASSLEPYNEQFF. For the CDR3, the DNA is TGTGCCAGCAGCTTAGAGCCCTACAATGAGCAGTTCTTC.